This T cell receptor (beta chain) was recovered during a study of blood T cell repertoires in COVID-19. The wider study: PBMCs, B-cell-depleted T cells, or T cells provided the cDNA or gDNA that made up the material.

V lost 5 bases to trimming and J lost 2 bases; unmatched junction nucleotides: 5. Germline V CDR1 and CDR2: SGHVS, FQNEAQ. The CDR3 has 16 residues. Sequencing was performed with immunoSEQ multiplex PCR; in TCRdb, only in-frame clones are kept and a portion is missing. Among tens of thousands of clones listed, 86% were seen once. The chain uses TRBV7-8 and TRBJ2-3; 12 positions agree with TRBD2. Sequenced sample: peripheral blood. The sequence was collected from a human donor in a cohort sampled during active COVID-19. CDR3 DNA: TGTGCCAGCAGCCTAAGACTAGCGGGGGACACAGATACGCAGTATTTT. Translated: CASSLRLAGDTDTQYF. The full variable domain, its missing parts supplied by reference TRBV7-8 and TRBJ2-3, is GAGVSQSPRYKVAKRGQDVALRCDPISGHVSLFWYQQALGQGPEFLTYFQNEAQLDKSGLPSDRFFAERPEGSVSTLKIQRTQQEDSAVYLCASSLRLAGDTDTQYFGPGTRLTVL.